Below, 22 T cell receptor beta chains from the same sample are listed, as sequenced in a study of chronic HIV infection and antiretroviral therapy. TCRdb analysed the 5' RACE reads with MiXCR anew, one entry per CDR3 protein. The sample consists of approximately 40,000 distinct CDR3 sequences, about 7.4% of them appearing once. The specimen was peripheral blood. These receptors all come from an adult who had HIV and had not received antiretroviral therapy, or was an uninfected healthy control (not recorded which).

The chain employs TRBV2 and TRBJ2-1; D might be TRBD2 (5 bases). In germline, CDR1 is SNHLY, CDR2 FYNNEI. The CDR3 totals 14 residues. The ends were cut back, 7 bases at V and 7 bases at J, with 17 bases in the middle. The CDR3 region has the DNA TGTGCCAGCACCCCGAAGGAGACTACTAATGAGCAGTTCTTC. Translating it yields CASTPKETTNEQFF.

This clonotype was seen only once. This could be a read error, since a much larger clone is one nucleotide away. V gene TRBV2 combines with J gene TRBJ1-1; perhaps TRBD1 as D (6 bases). This CDR3 contains 14 residues. Germline V lookup: CDR1 SNHLY, CDR2 FYNNEI. The CDR3 protein is CASQTLGARAETFF. CDR3 nucleotides: TGTGCCAGCCAAACTTTGGGGGCGAGGGCTGAAACTTTCTTT.

The rearrangement joins TRBV28 to TRBJ2-6; the D gene is possibly TRBD2 (7 bases). This CDR3 spans 19 amino acids. Germline CDR1 MDHEN, CDR2 SYDVKM. The V gene lost 1 base and the J gene lost 0 bases, with 16 bases spanning the gap. CDR3 protein: CASSLFDGRGHSGANVLTF. CDR3 nucleotide sequence: TGTGCCAGCAGTTTATTTGATGGGCGGGGGCACTCTGGGGCCAACGTCCTGACTTTC. Complete variable domain (other parts from reference TRBV28 and TRBJ2-6): DVKVTQSSRYLVKRTGEKVFLECVQDMDHENMFWYRQDPGLGLRLIYFSYDVKMKEKGDIPEGYSVSREKKERFSLILESASTNQTSMYLCASSLFDGRGHSGANVLTFGAGSRLTVL.

This clonotype has more than one count but fewer than ten. The chain joins TRBV7-8 to TRBJ1-5, with D unclear. Trimming left V 4 bases short and J 0 bases short, with 16 bases between. CDR1 is SGHVS and CDR2 is FQNEAQ in the germline V gene. This CDR3 region has 17 residues. CDR3 sequence (DNA): TGTGCCAGCAGCTATTCCCCGGGCACCTATAGCAATCAGCCCCAGCATTTT. Residues: CASSYSPGTYSNQPQHF.

This clonotype was observed many times. The rearrangement uses TRBV28 and TRBJ2-2, with 10 nucleotides matching TRBD1. Germline-derived CDR1 and CDR2 are MDHEN and SYDVKM. V trimming: 8 bases; J trimming: 6 bases; junction bases outside the gene matches: 3. The CDR3 loop spans 13 amino acids. CDR3 DNA sequence: TGTGCCAGCGACAGGGGGCGGTCCGGGGAGCTGTTTTTT. Residues: CASDRGRSGELFF.

This clonotype occurred a few times. This sequence joins TRBV5-1 and TRBJ1-4; no clear D gene. The CDR3 consists of 15 residues. V shed 4 bases and J shed 8 bases, with 18 bases lying between them. Germline CDR1 SGHRS, CDR2 YFSETQ. CDR3 loop: CASSAWGTTEEKLFF. Here the CDR3 DNA reads TGCGCCAGCAGCGCCTGGGGAACGACGGAAGAAAAACTGTTTTTT.

This clonotype was seen repeatedly, ten times or more. This sequence joins TRBV20-1 and TRBJ2-5, with 10 bases matching TRBD2. This CDR3 contains 15 residues. V was pared by 5 bases and J by 7 bases, with 13 bases of the junction left unmatched. Germline V gene lookup returns CDR1 DFQATT and CDR2 SNEGSKA (reference sequence). The CDR3 reads CSAPTSGRAFGTQYF. The CDR3, as DNA: TGCAGTGCTCCGACCAGCGGGAGGGCCTTCGGGACCCAGTACTTC.

The chain couples TRBV7-9 to TRBJ1-4; 7 bases are shared with TRBD1. The trim removed 5 bases at V and 8 bases at J, leaving 11 bases unmatched. CDR3 length equals 15 residues. Germline V lookup: CDR1 SEHNR, CDR2 FQNEAQ (reference sequence). The CDR3 is CASSRPGQVKEKLFF. DNA of the CDR3: TGTGCCAGCAGCCGCCCCGGACAGGTCAAAGAAAAACTGTTTTTT.

The sample holds a few counts of this clonotype. CDR3 protein: CASSPAGTSVDEQYF. The CDR3, as DNA: TGTGCCAGCAGTCCCGCCGGGACTAGCGTCGACGAGCAGTACTTC. V gene TRBV28 combines with J gene TRBJ2-7, with 10 bases identical to TRBD2. The germline V gene encodes CDR1 MDHEN and CDR2 SYDVKM. The CDR3 sequence is 15 residues long. V was pared by 5 bases and J by 5 bases, with 9 bases of the junction left unmatched.

In this sample, this clonotype turned up many times. This chain connects TRBV5-1 to TRBJ2-7, with 10 bases matching TRBD1. Losses at the gene ends were 3 bases for V and 4 bases for J; bases not matched to a gene: 7. CDR1 and CDR2 (germline): SGHRS, YFSETQ. The CDR3 runs 15 residues. CDR3: CASSWRPGQGYEQYF. The CDR3 bases are TGCGCCAGCAGCTGGAGGCCGGGACAGGGGTACGAGCAGTACTTC.

The chain employs TRBV20-1 and TRBJ2-3; possibly TRBD1 or TRBD2 for D (5 bases each). Between the trimmed V and J ends, which lost 5 bases and 6 bases, there was a span of 18 bases. The CDR3 loop spans 14 amino acids. Per the germline V gene, CDR1 is DFQATT and CDR2 is SNEGSKA (reference sequence). The CDR3 is CSAYVRDPFDTQYF. CDR3 DNA: TGCAGTGCTTACGTCCGGGACCCCTTTGATACGCAGTATTTT.

This rearrangement joins TRBV20-1 to TRBJ1-1, with a weak D call TRBD1 (6 bases). Trimming cost V 0 bases and J 3 bases, with 17 bases left between them. This CDR3 is built from 16 residues. The germline V gene has CDR1 DFQATT and CDR2 SNEGSKA (reference sequence). The CDR3 sequence is CSARDQGGTSYTEAFF. DNA of the CDR3: TGCAGTGCTAGAGATCAAGGGGGAACATCGTACACTGAAGCTTTCTTT.

The CDR3 is CACFASGRPDQFF. The DNA of the CDR3 is TGTGCCTGCTTTGCTAGCGGGAGGCCCGATCAGTTCTTC. J is TRBJ2-1 and V is TRBV28; 11 bases align to TRBD2. Germline V gives CDR1 MDHEN, CDR2 SYDVKM. V lost 11 bases, J lost 13 bases, and 13 bases stayed unmatched. The CDR3 contains 13 residues.

This clonotype has a handful of counts. This sequence joins TRBV28 and TRBJ2-7; D possibly corresponds to TRBD2 (6 bases). Germline values: CDR1 MDHEN, CDR2 SYDVKM. The CDR3 covers 15 residues. Trimming cost V 3 bases and J 0 bases, with 12 bases left between them. As DNA, the CDR3 is TGTGCCAGCAGTTTGTCCGGGAGCATCTCCTACGAGCAGTACTTC. It yields the protein CASSLSGSISYEQYF. The complete variable domain, with remaining parts taken from reference TRBV28 and TRBJ2-7, reads DVKVTQSSRYLVKRTGEKVFLECVQDMDHENMFWYRQDPGLGLRLIYFSYDVKMKEKGDIPEGYSVSREKKERFSLILESASTNQTSMYLCASSLSGSISYEQYFGPGTRLTVT.

This clonotype was seen ten or more times. The J gene is TRBJ2-1, the V gene TRBV9; no clear D gene. The V gene's germline CDR1 is SGDLS and CDR2 YYNGEE. The CDR3 is made up of 11 amino acids. Trimming took 3 bases from V and 9 from J, leaving 7 bases between them. The CDR3 DNA follows: TGTGCCAGCAGCGAAGGAGTTGAGCAGTTCTTC. Protein product: CASSEGVEQFF.

This clonotype was counted between two and nine times. The genes are TRBV6-2 or TRBV6-3 and TRBJ1-2, with a possible D match to TRBD1 (5 bases). The CDR3 has 15 amino acids. V dropped 6 bases and J dropped 13 bases, with 27 bases sitting between them. Germline V CDR1 and CDR2: MNHEY, SVGEGT. CDR3: CASRSLRDGPPLSTF. CDR3 bases: TGTGCCAGCAGAAGCCTCCGGGACGGCCCTCCATTGAGCACCTTC.

As concerns this clonotype: It may be a read error: a sequence one base away is much more abundant. V usage is TRBV7-3 and J usage is TRBJ1-1, with D maybe TRBD1 (6 bases). Germline CDR1 is SGHTA and CDR2 is FQGTGA. The CDR3 loop spans 15 amino acids. The CDR3 loop reads CASSLTGDTYTETFF. CDR3 nucleotide sequence: TGTGCCAGCAGCTTAACGGGGGACACCTACACTGAAACTTTCTTT.

In its sample, this clonotype was seen a few times. This chain uses TRBV2 with TRBJ2-7; 7 bases are shared with TRBD1. Germline trimming cut 4 bases from V and 2 bases from J; bases unmatched to any gene: 8. The CDR3 covers 15 residues. CDR1 is SNHLY, CDR2 FYNNEI, per germline. In nucleotides, the CDR3 is TGTGCCAGCAGTGGGTCGGGACAGCCGACCTACGAGCAGTACTTC. It codes for CASSGSGQPTYEQYF.

This clonotype turned up a few times. The V gene is TRBV7-2, the J gene TRBJ2-3; D gene unclear. CDR3 length: 12 amino acids. Per germline, CDR1 SGHTA and CDR2 FQGNSA. The ends were cut back, 1 base at V and 4 bases at J, with 3 bases in the middle. The CDR3 here is CASSLDADTQYF. CDR3 in DNA: TGTGCCAGCAGCTTAGATGCAGATACGCAGTATTTT.

This clonotype was found many times. J is TRBJ2-7 and V is TRBV28, with D perhaps being TRBD1 or TRBD2 (5 bases each). V gave up 4 bases and J gave up 5 bases, with 12 bases separating them. Germline V gene sequence: CDR1 MDHEN, CDR2 SYDVKM. CDR3 length equals 13 residues. CDR3 sequence reads: CASSSEGPHEQYF. The CDR3 nucleotides read TGTGCCAGCAGTTCCGAGGGGCCCCACGAGCAGTACTTC.

J is TRBJ2-7 and V is TRBV28; unclear D gene. CDR3 length equals 12 residues. The germline gives CDR1 MDHEN, CDR2 SYDVKM. V lost 5 bases and J 7 bases, leaving 12 bases between the germline ends. The CDR3 reads CASSPPGREQYF. The CDR3 DNA sequence: TGTGCCAGCAGTCCCCCCGGGCGAGAGCAGTACTTC.

This clonotype was detected ten times or more. This chain uses TRBV29-1 with TRBJ1-4, with D possibly being TRBD1 (5 bases). The ends were cut back, 6 bases at V and 4 bases at J, with 15 bases in the middle. The CDR3 consists of 14 residues. From germline, CDR1 is SQVTM and CDR2 ANQGSEA. CDR3 sequence: CSVLDPGGNEKLFF. The CDR3 bases are TGCAGCGTCTTGGACCCGGGGGGTAATGAAAAACTGTTTTTT.